This TCR beta chain was retrieved from a study of T cell repertoires in cytomegalovirus infection (dated by TCRdb to 2018 to 2020). About the full investigation: Alongside well-studied HLA-B-restricted epitopes, the peptide stimulations were aimed at recently identified HLA-C-restricted CMV epitopes, whose presentation resists viral immunomodulation. The HLA type of each donor mattered for the analysis, because public TCR beta signatures pointed to carriage of CMV infection along with the matching HLA type. General conclusions and limits of the study: In both this cohort and an independent roughly 400-donor cohort, the cumulative frequency of public TCR beta family members distinguished carriers of CMV infection plus the relevant HLA type. The ex vivo response was dominated by HLA-C-restricted CMV-specific TCR beta clonotypes, which also provided the single most frequent clonotype in two of eight donors.

Reads for this sample came from an Illumina HiSeq 1500. Using fastp at Q25 and MiXCR, TCRdb reprocessed the public reads and kept productive beta chains. Entries that share a CDR3 protein sequence are merged under the most common genes and DNA. The sample has about 360,000 distinct CDR3 sequences on record, nearly 35% of them singletons. The ten largest account for roughly 14% of the sample. The CDR3 sequence holds 16 residues, the cysteine and phenylalanine included. Left in the record is the CDR3 DNA by itself, 48 bases read in frame from the first base. Germline trimming: 4 bases from V, 1 base from J; junction bases outside gene matches: 3. CDR1 and CDR2, per the germline V gene, are KGHDR and SFDVKD. On this clonotype itself: There is no known antigen for this receptor. Base qualities are not provided; no much larger clone lies one nucleotide away.

Explained via the paper, the treatment or condition label denotes: in vitro stimulation with specific CMV peptide epitopes to enrich CMV-specific T cells. The sequences come from cultured PBMCs, collected from culture after CMV antigen stimulation. The sequence links TRBV24-1 to TRBJ2-4; the central 10 bases match TRBD1. This receptor was taken from a human donor in good health (CMV status not recorded). Some clones in this sample may be carry-over from other donors' samples. The nucleotides are TGTGCCACCAGTGACCCGGGACAGGGGGCCAAAAACATTCAGTACTTC. This encodes CATSDPGQGAKNIQYF.